This T cell receptor beta chain came from a study of Graves' ophthalmopathy and Graves' hyperthyroidism (dated by TCRdb to the late 2010s). Turning to the overall study: Peripheral blood was collected at initial diagnosis, prior to any treatment. In total, 135 blood samples were TCR-sequenced: some 43 ophthalmopathy, around 75 hyperthyroidism and around 17 hyperthyroidism-to-ophthalmopathy patients. The study used TCR beta repertoire signatures to distinguish Graves' ophthalmopathy from Graves' hyperthyroidism and to predict progression to ophthalmopathy. To explore V-J signatures that separate ophthalmopathy from hyperthyroidism, a discovery set of about a hundred patients was enrolled, consisting of approximately 45 with ophthalmopathy and approximately 60 with stable hyperthyroidism. In over 5 hyperthyroidism patients, the T-cell repertoires found in thyroid tissue were compared with those found in blood. The independent validation cohort included around 19 hyperthyroidism patients plus 17 patients who later progressed from hyperthyroidism to ophthalmopathy. Following sample collection, hyperthyroidism patients were given methimazole at a starting dose of 30 mg daily, and ophthalmopathy patients were given high-dose intravenous methylprednisolone.

For repertoire sequencing, the TCR beta CDR3 regions were amplified from RNA transcripts. The first round of RT-PCR was done with HTBI primers and the Qiagen OneStep RT-PCR kit, and was followed by a second round of multiplex PCR, then size selection and purification. Libraries were sequenced paired-end with 100 bp reads on an Illumina HiSeq2000. The original pipeline was this. SOAPnuke was used to process the reads, throwing out any read that had adapters, had uncalled bases, had a mean Phred below 15, or lacked an exact constant-primer or identifier match. High-quality paired reads were merged with COPE v1.2.5. Unique nucleotide sequences were defined as clonotypes and aligned to IMGT TRB V, D and J references using MiTCR v1.1. The analysis was limited to V-J combinations with a frequency above 0.0001, which together covered over 98% of repertoires. A TCR clonal expansion and chaos score per V-J combination was defined as the ratio of F50 clonal expansion to chaos observed in the TCRdist matrix. Features were reduced by Welch's t-statistics and random forest to approximately 12 V-J combinations, which fed a naive Bayes classifier. The Morisita-Horn index was used to measure how similar the thyroid and blood repertoires were. TCRdb reprocessing: public reads trimmed at Q25 with fastp, clones called with MiXCR, in-frame beta chains kept. Rows are combined by CDR3 protein, so each entry shows the most common genes and DNA. TCRdb, rather than the study authors, made the V and J calls. The sample table records approximately 640,000 distinct CDR3 sequences; about 38% of these occur just once. The top ten clones comprise more than 2.5% of the sample.

General study outcomes and caveats: In validation, the model predicted ophthalmopathy progression with more than 55% sensitivity and less than 80% specificity; eleven to twelve predicted patients were CT-confirmed with GO in a median of 6.5 months. Among expanded thyroid clonotypes with frequency above 0.001, most also showed up in blood, which suggests that blood repertoires may reflect the thyroid immune response. In cross-validation, the 13-signature model distinguished ophthalmopathy from stable hyperthyroidism with around 86% sensitivity and approximately 81% specificity, while in the test set the corresponding values were roughly 80% and 75%. No statistical method was used to set the sample size in advance, and the investigators knew which group each participant was assigned to.

CDR1 and CDR2 were assigned from the germline V gene as SNHLY and FYNNEI. The CDR3 numbers 15 residues from cysteine through phenylalanine. Only the CDR3 DNA is retained, 45 bases long and in frame from the first base. V lost 8 bases and J lost 0 bases; the stretch between them is 17 bases long. The ophthalmopathy patients had moderately to severely active disease, with a Clinical Activity Score of 3 or higher, a NOSPECS grade of 4 or higher, and a disease duration of less than 3 months. Anyone with other autoimmune diseases, uncontrolled infections, pregnancy or lactation was excluded from the study. Clinical symptoms, serum thyroxine, TRAb, thyroid ultrasound and orbital computed tomography formed the basis of the diagnosis. PBMCs were isolated from more than 8 ml of fresh peripheral blood by Ficoll-Paque density gradient centrifugation. Total RNA was extracted with Trizol reagent and quality-checked on an Agilent 2100 Bioanalyzer.

This clonotype was observed at least ten times. Its recognized antigen is unknown. No base qualities exist here, and no much larger clone lies one base off it. The chain is assembled from TRBV2 and TRBJ2-7; TRBD1 is a possible D gene, resting on 6 matching bases. Sample: peripheral blood. This TCR came from an adult man with Graves' ophthalmopathy. The CDR3 has the sequence CASQRTDPSSYEQYF. The base sequence is TGTGCCAGCCAAAGGACAGACCCCAGCTCCTACGAGCAGTACTTC.